The rows below give T cell receptor beta chains drawn from one sample of a study of blood T cell repertoires in COVID-19. Sequencing was performed with immunoSEQ multiplex PCR; in TCRdb, only in-frame clones are kept and a portion is missing. The table includes roughly 500,000 clones, approximately 87% detected once. Sequenced sample: PBMCs or T cells enriched from blood (not recorded which). The source of these receptors is a woman aged 40 to 50 who had recovered from COVID-19. The CDR3 runs from the conserved cysteine through the conserved F or W. A D gene is named only where the DNA matches it firmly. Rows may omit the clone size; those that give it use once, few, many or a size class.

clone_size	v_call	d_call	j_call	cdr3_nt	cdr3_aa
-	TRBV11-2	TRBD1	TRBJ2-3	TGTGCCAGCAGCTCCCGCCTTCCAACAGGGGAAATCACAGATACGCAGTATTTT	CASSSRLPTGEITDTQYF
-	TRBV18	-	TRBJ2-7	TGTGCCAGCTCACCAGTTACGGGGAGCTACGAGCAGTACTTC	CASSPVTGSYEQYF
-	TRBV7-9	TRBD1	TRBJ2-7	TGTGCCAGCAGCCCGAAGGGGACAGGGGGTTTGTTCTACGAGCAGTACTTC	CASSPKGTGGLFYEQYF
-	TRBV7-8	-	TRBJ1-5	TGTGCCAGCAGCCCCGAGGTACGGGACACAAGCGTGCATTTT	CASSPEVRDTSVHF
-	TRBV10-3	-	TRBJ1-5	TGTGCCATCAGTGAGTCCGGACAGAATAGCAATCAGCCCCAGCATTTT	CAISESGQNSNQPQHF
-	TRBV7-2	-	TRBJ2-7	TGTGCCAGCAGCTTAGGGGCGGGTAGCTCCTACGAGCAGTACTTC	CASSLGAGSSYEQYF
-	TRBV9	-	TRBJ2-7	TGTGCCAGCAGCGTCTCCGCTAGCGCGGGCTACGAGCAGTACTTC	CASSVSASAGYEQYF
-	TRBV5-1	TRBD1	TRBJ2-6	TGCGCCAGCAGCTGGAAAACGGGACAGGGCATCTCTGGGGCCAACGTCCTGACTTTC	CASSWKTGQGISGANVLTF
-	TRBV19	TRBD2	TRBJ2-2	TGTGCCAGTAGTGGATGGACTAGCGGGGCGGGGGAGCTGTTTTTT	CASSGWTSGAGELFF
-	TRBV21-1	-	TRBJ1-4	TGTGCCAGCAGCAACGATACAGGGGAAGGTGAAAAACTGTTTTTT	CASSNDTGEGEKLFF
few	TRBV27	-	TRBJ2-7	TGTGCCAGCAGTTTAGATCAGGCGGGCACCGTGTTCGAGCAGTACTTC	CASSLDQAGTVFEQYF
-	TRBV6-5	-	TRBJ1-3	TGTGCCAGCAGTTACCGGACAAGCTCTGGAAACACCATATATTTT	CASSYRTSSGNTIYF
-	TRBV7-9	TRBD1	TRBJ1-1	TGTGCCAGCAGCTCCCGTGGGACAGTGGCGAACACTGAAGCTTTCTTT	CASSSRGTVANTEAFF
-	TRBV3-1/TRBV3-2	TRBD1	TRBJ1-6	TGTGCCAGCAGCCGGGGACAGGGCGATTCACCCCTCCACTTT	CASSRGQGDSPLHF
-	TRBV18	TRBD1	TRBJ1-2	TGTGCCAGCTCACCCTTTGGACAGGAGGGCTATGGCTACACCTTC	CASSPFGQEGYGYTF
-	TRBV18	-	TRBJ1-5	TGTGCCAGCTCACCTGGACTAATTTTGGGCAATCAGCCCCAGCATTTT	CASSPGLILGNQPQHF
-	TRBV9	TRBD1	TRBJ2-3	TGTGCCAGCAGCGTCGTGGACAGGGCGGCAGATACGCAGTATTTT	CASSVVDRAADTQYF
few	TRBV27	TRBD1	TRBJ1-2	TGTGCCAGCAGTTCAGTGACAGGGATCTATGGCTACACCTTC	CASSSVTGIYGYTF
-	TRBV6-6	TRBD1	TRBJ2-2	TGTGCCAGCAGGCCGACCGACAGGGGAGGCACCGGGGAGCTGTTTTTT	CASRPTDRGGTGELFF
-	TRBV19	TRBD1	TRBJ2-7	TGTGCCAGTAGTCCCGGACAGGGCCCCTACGAGCAGTACTTC	CASSPGQGPYEQYF
-	TRBV18	TRBD2	TRBJ2-1	TGTGCCAGCTCAGGGGGCAGTAGCGGGGCCCTCTCCTACAATGAGCAGTTCTTC	CASSGGSSGALSYNEQFF
-	TRBV2	-	TRBJ2-3	TGTGCCAGCAGGGGGGCCAGCGGGGCCCCCCCAGATACGCAGTATTTT	CASRGASGAPPDTQYF
few	TRBV11-3	TRBD1	TRBJ2-7	TGTGCCAGCAGCTCGACAGGGTCCTACGAGCAGTACTTC	CASSSTGSYEQYF
-	TRBV4-1	-	TRBJ2-7	TGCGCCAGCAGCCACCCTAGTGCGGAGCAGTACTTC	CASSHPSAEQYF
-	TRBV2	-	TRBJ2-1	TGTGCCAGCAGTGGAGGACTTTTCAATGAGCAGTTCTTC	CASSGGLFNEQFF
-	TRBV29-1	TRBD2	TRBJ2-7	TGCAGCGTTGGTCAACTAGCGGGAAACGAGCAGTACTTC	CSVGQLAGNEQYF
-	TRBV29-1	-	TRBJ1-2	TGCAGCGTTGAAGATAGGCCGGGGAACTATGGCTACACCTTC	CSVEDRPGNYGYTF
-	TRBV7-9	TRBD2	TRBJ2-1	TGTGCCAGCAGCCGCGTAGCGGGAGTCATCAATGAGCAGTTCTTC	CASSRVAGVINEQFF
few	TRBV11-3	-	TRBJ2-7	TGTGCCAGCAGCCTACGGCAGGGGTCGAGCTACGAGCAGTACTTC	CASSLRQGSSYEQYF
-	TRBV5-5	TRBD1	TRBJ2-7	TGTGCCAGCAGCGTTGCCGGACAGGGCAGGGTCGAGCAGTACTTC	CASSVAGQGRVEQYF